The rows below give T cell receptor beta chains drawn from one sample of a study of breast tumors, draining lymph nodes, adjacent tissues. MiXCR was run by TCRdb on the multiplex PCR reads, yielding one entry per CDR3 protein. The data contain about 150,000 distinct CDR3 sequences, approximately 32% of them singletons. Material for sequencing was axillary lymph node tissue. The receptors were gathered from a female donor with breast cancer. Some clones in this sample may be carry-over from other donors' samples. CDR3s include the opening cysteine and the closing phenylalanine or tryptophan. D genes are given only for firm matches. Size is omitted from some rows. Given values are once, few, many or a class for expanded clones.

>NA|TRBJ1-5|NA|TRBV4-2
TGTGCCAGCAGCCAAGAACAGGGTGCTCAGCCCCAGCATTTT
CASSQEQGAQPQHF
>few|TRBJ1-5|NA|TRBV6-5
TGTGCCAGCAGTCACTCGTTCAGGAATAATCAGCCCCAGCATTTT
CASSHSFRNNQPQHF
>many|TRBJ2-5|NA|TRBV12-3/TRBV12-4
TGTGCCAGCAGTTTAGTAGATCGGGGGAGGGAGACCCAGTACTTC
CASSLVDRGRETQYF
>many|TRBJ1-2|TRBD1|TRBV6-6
TGTGCCAGCAGCCCCTCGACAGGGACTTATGGCTACACCTTC
CASSPSTGTYGYTF
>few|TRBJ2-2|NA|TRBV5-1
TGCGCCAGCAGCTCCGGGTCCGGGGAGCTGTTTTTT
CASSSGSGELFF
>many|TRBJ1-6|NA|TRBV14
TGTGCCAGCAGCCAAGAAGGACGGAGCAATTCACCCCTCCACTTT
CASSQEGRSNSPLHF
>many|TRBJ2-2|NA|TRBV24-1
TGTGCCACCGGGCGATACACCGGGGAGCTGTTTTTT
CATGRYTGELFF
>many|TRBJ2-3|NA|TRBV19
TGTGCCAGTAGTATCAAACAGGGTATATTGGCAGATACGCAGTATTTT
CASSIKQGILADTQYF
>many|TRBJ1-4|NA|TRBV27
TGTGCCAGCAAATGGGGGGGGCCGAGTGAAAAACTGTTTTTT
CASKWGGPSEKLFF
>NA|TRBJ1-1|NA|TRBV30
TGTGCCTGGAGTCTTACTCCTATGAACACTGAAGCTTTCTTT
CAWSLTPMNTEAFF
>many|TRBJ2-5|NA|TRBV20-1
TGCAGTGCTAGGGGTACCCAAGAGACCCAGTACTTC
CSARGTQETQYF
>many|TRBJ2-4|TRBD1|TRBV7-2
TGTGCCAGCAGCTCGGACAGGGGGATTCTAGCCAAAAACATTCAGTACTTC
CASSSDRGILAKNIQYF
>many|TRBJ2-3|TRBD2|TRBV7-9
TGTGCCAGCAGCCAAACTAGCGGGGGGCCGAATACAGATACGCAGTATTTT
CASSQTSGGPNTDTQYF
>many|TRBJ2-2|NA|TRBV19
TGTGCCAGTAGTATTTTGAACACCGGGGAGCTGTTTTTT
CASSILNTGELFF
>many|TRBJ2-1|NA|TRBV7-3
TGTGCCAGCAGCCCCCAGATCTCCCACAATGAGCAGTTCTTC
CASSPQISHNEQFF
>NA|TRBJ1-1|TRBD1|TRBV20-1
TGCAGTGCTCGATTGAACCGACAGGGGTTGAACACTGAAGCTTTCTTT
CSARLNRQGLNTEAFF
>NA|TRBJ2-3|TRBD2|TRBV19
TGTGCCAGTATTGGGACTAGCGGGGTCCTCACAGATACGCAGTATTTT
CASIGTSGVLTDTQYF
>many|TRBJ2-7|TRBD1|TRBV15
TGTGCCACCAGCAGCTTCGATCGGACAGGGCCCTACGAGCAGTACTTC
CATSSFDRTGPYEQYF
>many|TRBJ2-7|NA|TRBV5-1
TGCGCCAGCAGCTGGGCGGGTTCCTACGAGCAGTACTTC
CASSWAGSYEQYF
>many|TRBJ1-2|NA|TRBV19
TGTGCCAGTAGTATGTGGGCCCGACGAGGCTATGGCTACACCTTC
CASSMWARRGYGYTF
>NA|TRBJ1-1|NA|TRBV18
TGTGCCAGCTCGATGACAGGGAACACTGAAGCTTTCTTT
CASSMTGNTEAFF
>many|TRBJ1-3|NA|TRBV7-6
TGTGCCAGCAGCTTAGAGTCTGGGCGCGGAAACACCATATATTTT
CASSLESGRGNTIYF
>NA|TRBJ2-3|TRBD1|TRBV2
TGTGCCAGCAGTGTGGGACAGGGCACGCAGTATTTT
CASSVGQGTQYF
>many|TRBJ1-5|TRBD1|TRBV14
TGTGCCAGCAGCCGGACAGGTTGGCAGCCCCAGCATTTT
CASSRTGWQPQHF
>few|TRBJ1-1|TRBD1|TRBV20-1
TGCAGTGCCTCAACAGGGGCTAACACTGAAGCTTTCTTT
CSASTGANTEAFF
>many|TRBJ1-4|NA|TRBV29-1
TGCAGCGGTCGAGGGGGGGGTGATGAAAAACTGTTTTTT
CSGRGGGDEKLFF
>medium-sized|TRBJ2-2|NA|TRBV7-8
TGTGCCAGCAGCTTAGTGCGGCTGGCGAACACCGGGGAGCTGTTTTTT
CASSLVRLANTGELFF
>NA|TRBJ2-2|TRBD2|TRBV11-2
TGTGCCAGCAGCTCAGTAGCGGGGGCGCCACCCACCGGGGAGCTGTTTTTT
CASSSVAGAPPTGELFF
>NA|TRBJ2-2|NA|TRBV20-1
TGCAGTGCTAGCGGGGAGCTGTTTTTT
CSASGELFF
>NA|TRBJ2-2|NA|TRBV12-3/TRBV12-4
TGTGCCAGCAGTTTAGGGGTCCCCGGGGAGCTGTTTTTT
CASSLGVPGELFF
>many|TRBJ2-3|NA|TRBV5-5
TGTGCCAGCAGCTTCGGGACGTTCACAGATACGCAGTATTTT
CASSFGTFTDTQYF
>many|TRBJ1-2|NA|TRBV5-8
TGTGCCAGCAGCTTGGGGGACTTGGGAGAACTTCGGGGCTACACCTTC
CASSLGDLGELRGYTF
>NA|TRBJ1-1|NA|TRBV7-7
TGTGCTAGCAGCTTAGTGCGGAGGTTCTTCACTGAAGCTTTCTTT
CASSLVRRFFTEAFF
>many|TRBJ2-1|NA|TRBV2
TGTGCCAGCAGGGGCCCGGGGAATGAGCAGTTCTTC
CASRGPGNEQFF
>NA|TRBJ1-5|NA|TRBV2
TGTGCCAGCGTTGAAGGGGACAATCAGCCCCAGCATTTT
CASVEGDNQPQHF
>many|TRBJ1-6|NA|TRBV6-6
TGTGCCAGCAGAAAGAAGGGGGATAGATCCTATAATTCACCCCTCCACTTT
CASRKKGDRSYNSPLHF
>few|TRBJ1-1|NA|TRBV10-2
TGCGCCAGCAGCGGTGGGGGGGGGGACCGAAGGACTGAAGCTTTCTTT
CASSGGGGDRRTEAFF
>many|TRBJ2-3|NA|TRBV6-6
TGTGCCAGCAGTTACAGGGGGACTAGCACAGATACGCAGTATTTT
CASSYRGTSTDTQYF
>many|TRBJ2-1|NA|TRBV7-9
TGTGCCAGCAGAGCTAGGGTAGACTCCTACAATGAGCAGTTCTTC
CASRARVDSYNEQFF
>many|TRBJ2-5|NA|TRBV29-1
TGCAGCGAGAGCGGGACAAACCAAGAGACCCAGTACTTC
CSESGTNQETQYF
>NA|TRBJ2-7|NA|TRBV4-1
TGCGCCAGCAGCCAAGGGGGCGCTTTTTTTGAGCAGTACTTC
CASSQGGAFFEQYF
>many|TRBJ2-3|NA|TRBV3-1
TGTGCCAGCAGCCACTCGATCACAGATACGCAGTATTTT
CASSHSITDTQYF
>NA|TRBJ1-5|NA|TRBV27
TGTGCCGGCAGTACCTTACAGGGCTTAACAAATCAGCCCCAGCATTTT
CAGSTLQGLTNQPQHF
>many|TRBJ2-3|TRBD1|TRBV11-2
TGTGCCAGCAGCGTGGGACAGGGGGCGAATACGCAGTATTTT
CASSVGQGANTQYF
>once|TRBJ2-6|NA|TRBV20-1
TGCAGTGCCCAGCCAGCGAGCGGGGGGGCCAACGTCCTGACTTTC
CSAQPASGGANVLTF
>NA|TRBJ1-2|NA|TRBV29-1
TGCGGCGTTCTTAGCCGGGCTCACTATGGCTACACTTTC
CGVLSRAHYGYTF
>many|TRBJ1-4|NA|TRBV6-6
TGTGCCAGCAGTCACCCCGGGCCTGGTGAAAAACTGTTTTTT
CASSHPGPGEKLFF
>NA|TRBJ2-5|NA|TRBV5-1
TGCGCCAGCAGCGTAGAAACAGGAGGGGACACCCAGTACTTC
CASSVETGGDTQYF
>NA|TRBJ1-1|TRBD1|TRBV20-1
TGCAGTGCTAGATATGGACAGGTCGACACTGAAGCTTTCTTT
CSARYGQVDTEAFF
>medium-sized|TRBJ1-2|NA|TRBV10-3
TGTGCCATCGGGCAGGGTACCTATGGCTACACCTTC
CAIGQGTYGYTF
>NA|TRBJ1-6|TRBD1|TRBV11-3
TGTGCCAGCAGCTTAGATGGGGGGCCCCGGGACAGGGCTTCACCCCTCCACTTT
CASSLDGGPRDRASPLHF
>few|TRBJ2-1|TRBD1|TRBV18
TGTGCCAGCTCACCCCGACAGGGCCCCAATGAGCAGTTCTTC
CASSPRQGPNEQFF
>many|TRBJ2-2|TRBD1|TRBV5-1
TGCGCCAGCAGACCTACCGGGACAGCGAACACCGGGGAGCTGTTTTTT
CASRPTGTANTGELFF
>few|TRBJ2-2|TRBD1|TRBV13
TGTGCCAGCAGCTTTCCAGGGGGCGTTGGCACCGGGGAGCTGTTTTTT
CASSFPGGVGTGELFF